This TCR beta chain emerged from a study of blood T cell repertoires in COVID-19. Study-level information: COVID-19 samples from acute and convalescent phases originated in the United States, Italy and Spain. T cells, B-cell-depleted T cells, or PBMCs provided the cDNA or gDNA that served as material.

V was shortened by 5 bases and J by 5 bases, with 19 bases between the two germline ends. This CDR3 is 15 amino acids long. Germline V lookup: CDR1 SGHDT, CDR2 YYEEEE. The table came from immunoSEQ multiplex PCR; TCRdb's copy has only in-frame clones and leaves some out. Seen here are about 400,000 clones, approximately 86% observed once, and the top ten hold 3%. What was sequenced was peripheral blood. The sequence derives from a human donor in a cohort sampled during active COVID-19. This chain links TRBV5-6 with TRBJ1-2; no clear D gene. The CDR3 bases are TGTGCCAGCAGTCCCCGGATGGGGTCGGGGTATGGCTACACCTTC. Its translation is CASSPRMGSGYGYTF.